These 23 T cell receptor beta chains originate from one sample sequenced in a study of blood T cells in healthy people across ages. PCR was performed a second time for about 7 to 11 cycles using a sample-barcoded 5' primer and a J-beta primer mix. One entry per CDR3 protein, called by TCRdb with MiXCR from the 5' RACE reads. The repertoire has around 500,000 distinct CDR3 sequences, around 27% of them found once; the top ten carry approximately 3.5%. The sample also formed part of further work on T cells of mothers and their children.

What was sequenced was blood. Every receptor here comes from a boy between 2 and 10 years old in good health.

This clonotype was seen ten or more times. The chain couples TRBV6-2 or TRBV6-3 to TRBJ2-1, with D perhaps TRBD2 (6 bases). CDR1 and CDR2 from the germline V gene are MNHEY and SVGEGT. The CDR3 extends over 14 amino acids. Trimming took off 8 bases at V and 6 bases at J, with 17 bases between the two ends. This CDR3 reads CASARDSASNEQFF. The CDR3 bases are TGTGCCAGCGCCCGGGACTCCGCCAGCAATGAGCAGTTCTTC.

The gene calls are TRBV12-5 and TRBJ2-5; the D is unclear. Germline V gene data show CDR1 as LGHNT and CDR2 as FRNRAP. Deletions cut 5 bases from V and 2 bases from J, with 9 bases between. CDR3 length: 13 residues. The CDR3, as DNA: TGTGCTAGTGGTCGATCCGCACAAGAGACCCAGTACTTC. Translating it yields CASGRSAQETQYF. The whole variable domain, filled in from reference TRBV12-5 and TRBJ2-5, reads DARVTQTPRHKVTEMGQEVTMRCQPILGHNTVFWYRQTMMQGLELLAYFRNRAPLDDSGMPKDRFSAEMPDATLATLKIQPSEPRDSAVYFCASGRSAQETQYFGPGTRLLVL.

This clonotype was seen once. The rearrangement links TRBV5-1 to TRBJ2-1, with D possibly matching TRBD2 (5 bases). Looked up from germline, CDR1 is SGHRS and CDR2 is YFSETQ. The length of the CDR3 is 14 residues. V lost 0 bases to trimming and J lost 9 bases, with 13 bases between them. The CDR3 is CASSLEGGLSEQFF. CDR3 sequence (DNA): TGCGCCAGCAGCTTGGAGGGCGGGCTGAGTGAGCAGTTCTTC.

J is TRBJ1-5 and V is TRBV14, with D maybe TRBD1 (5 bases). Per the germline V gene, CDR1 is SGHDN and CDR2 is FVKESK. The CDR3 is made up of 13 amino acids. Deletions cut 4 bases from V and 6 bases from J, with 10 bases between. CDR3 DNA sequence: TGTGCCAGCAGCCCGGGGGGACGTCAGCCCCAGCATTTT. Its translation: CASSPGGRQPQHF.

This clonotype showed up many times. The chain couples TRBV5-8 to TRBJ1-2; D remains ambiguous. From germline, CDR1 is SGHTS and CDR2 YDEGEE. The CDR3 loop spans 16 amino acids. Trimming stripped 2 bases from V and 4 bases from J, with 18 bases between. This CDR3 is CASSFAGPRSGYGYTF. CDR3 nucleotides: TGTGCCAGCAGCTTCGCCGGCCCTAGGTCGGGCTATGGCTACACCTTC.

This clonotype was counted once. This chain connects TRBV29-1 to TRBJ2-5; 9 bases line up with TRBD2. The closer fit of TRBJ2-7 to the DNA end suggests the J call may be wrong. The CDR3 totals 13 residues. Germline CDR1 SQVTM, CDR2 ANQGSEA. The CDR3 region is CSVAASGIYEQYF. CDR3 DNA sequence: TGCAGCGTTGCGGCTAGCGGGATCTACGAGCAGTACTTC.

J is TRBJ2-7 and V is TRBV7-6; D might be TRBD1 (5 bases). This CDR3 is built from 14 residues. Per the germline V gene, CDR1 is SGHVS and CDR2 is FNYEAQ. V gave up 5 bases and J gave up 5 bases, with 16 bases separating them. DNA of the CDR3: TGTGCCAGCAGCCCTAGAACAGGTCCAGACGAGCAGTACTTC. This codes for CASSPRTGPDEQYF.

This clonotype was counted only a few times. CDR3: CASSEGLAGARTDTQYF. The CDR3 bases are TGTGCCAGCAGCGAGGGATTAGCGGGGGCCCGCACAGATACGCAGTATTTT. V and J are TRBV7-9 and TRBJ2-3; 9 bases are shared with TRBD2. Germline loops: CDR1 SEHNR, CDR2 FQNEAQ (reference sequence). Trimming cost V 5 bases and J 1 base; bases outside gene matches: 10. CDR3 length: 17 amino acids.

V usage is TRBV3-1 and J usage is TRBJ2-5; weak D call: TRBD2 (5 bases). The CDR3 runs to 11 residues. Germline CDR1 is LGHDT and CDR2 is YNNKEL (reference sequence). Deletions cut 7 bases from V and 7 bases from J, with 10 bases between. The CDR3 sequence: CASNLGGTQYF. The CDR3 nucleotides read TGTGCCAGCAACCTAGGAGGGACCCAGTACTTC.

This clonotype was observed a handful of times. V usage is TRBV7-2 and J usage is TRBJ1-4, with a weak D call TRBD1 (6 bases). The CDR3 extends over 15 amino acids. Germline V lookup: CDR1 SGHTA, CDR2 FQGNSA. V dropped 5 bases and J dropped 6 bases, with 16 bases sitting between them. The CDR3 nucleotides read TGTGCCAGCAGCACCGGACAGACGGGTCATGAAAAACTGTTTTTT. Its protein product is CASSTGQTGHEKLFF.

This chain connects TRBV5-1 to TRBJ1-1; D perhaps matches TRBD1 (5 bases). The germline gives CDR1 SGHRS, CDR2 YFSETQ. The CDR3 consists of 15 residues. Trimming removed 6 bases at V and 4 bases at J, with 19 bases between. In DNA, the CDR3 is TGCGCCAGCATAAAGGGTTTCGGCAGGGCCACTGAAGCTTTCTTT. It translates to CASIKGFGRATEAFF.

This clonotype was observed a few times. The rearrangement joins TRBV5-4 to TRBJ1-4, with TRBD1 as a possible D gene (6 bases). CDR1 is SGHNT and CDR2 is YYREEE in the germline V gene (reference sequence). The CDR3 covers 16 residues. Between the trimmed V and J ends, which lost 5 bases and 8 bases, there was a span of 22 bases. This chain's CDR3 is CASSTEPGGAKEKLFF. CDR3 in DNA: TGTGCCAGCAGTACCGAACCGGGGGGGGCGAAAGAAAAACTGTTTTTT.

This clonotype was counted ten times or more. This chain uses TRBV11-2 with TRBJ2-7; 11 positions agree with TRBD1. The CDR3 is made up of 14 amino acids. Per the germline V gene, CDR1 is SGHAT and CDR2 is FQNNGV. Losses at the gene ends were 5 bases for V and 2 bases for J; bases not matched to a gene: 2. The CDR3 DNA reads TGTGCCAGCAGCCGGACAGGGGGCCCCTACGAGCAGTACTTC. Protein product: CASSRTGGPYEQYF.

The chain combines TRBV20-1 with TRBJ1-1; D not resolved. Trimming shortened V by 7 bases and J by 5 bases, and 11 bases separated the two germline ends. The germline V gene has CDR1 DFQATT and CDR2 SNEGSKA (reference sequence). The CDR3 is 11 residues long. Here the CDR3 reads CSGVLSTEAFF. The CDR3, as DNA: TGCAGTGGGGTTTTGAGTACTGAAGCTTTCTTT.

The rearrangement links TRBV9 to TRBJ1-2, with D perhaps TRBD1 (6 bases). Germline V lookup: CDR1 SGDLS, CDR2 YYNGEE. V gave up 6 bases and J gave up 7 bases, with 13 bases separating them. The CDR3 is 12 amino acids. The CDR3 bases are TGTGCCAGCAACAGGGACGTCGCTGGCTACACCTTC. It encodes CASNRDVAGYTF.

This rearrangement joins TRBV20-1 to TRBJ1-3, with D possibly being TRBD1 (5 bases). In germline, CDR1 is DFQATT, CDR2 SNEGSKA (reference sequence). V lost 7 bases and J 0 bases, leaving 13 bases between the germline ends. CDR3 size: 14 residues. The CDR3 bases are TGCAGTGGCGCAGGGCCCGGCTCTGGAAACACCATATATTTT. Protein sequence: CSGAGPGSGNTIYF.

This rearrangement joins TRBV12-3 or TRBV12-4 to TRBJ2-5, with 9 positions matching TRBD1. V lost 6 bases, J lost 5 bases, and 13 bases stayed unmatched. The CDR3 totals 16 residues. As DNA, the CDR3 is TGTGCCAGCAGCCGACATAGGACAGGGGTCGGGGAGACCCAGTACTTC. It encodes CASSRHRTGVGETQYF.

The chain uses TRBV29-1 and TRBJ2-3; TRBD2 might be the D (5 bases). There are 13 residues in the CDR3. Germline V gene data show CDR1 as SQVTM and CDR2 as ANQGSEA. Trimming took off 4 bases at V and 5 bases at J, with 13 bases between the two ends. The CDR3 nucleotides are TGCAGCGTTGCTAGGACTTGGGTAGATACGCAGTATTTT. Protein: CSVARTWVDTQYF.

A few counts support this clonotype. The CDR3 DNA reads TGTGCCAGCAGCCCGCTGGGGAGCTACGAGCAGTACTTC. As protein: CASSPLGSYEQYF. The V call is TRBV3-1, the J call TRBJ2-7; TRBD2 is a possible D gene (5 bases). V was trimmed by 4 bases and J by 3 bases, leaving 10 bases between them. The CDR3 consists of 13 residues. The germline gives CDR1 LGHDT, CDR2 YNNKEL (reference sequence).

The chain employs TRBV12-3 or TRBV12-4 and TRBJ2-3; D is ambiguous. CDR3 length equals 13 residues. V lost 6 bases, J lost 5 bases, and 12 bases lay in between. The CDR3 protein is CASSHNLRDTQYF. In nucleotides, the CDR3 is TGTGCCAGCAGCCATAACCTCCGAGATACGCAGTATTTT.

In DNA, the CDR3 is TGTGCCAGCAGCCGCCTCGCCGGAAAGACCCAGTACTTC. It yields the protein CASSRLAGKTQYF. The chain recombines TRBV14 with TRBJ2-5, with D uncertain. V dropped 4 bases and J dropped 6 bases, with 12 bases sitting between them. The CDR3 spans 13 residues. Germline lookup yields CDR1 SGHDN and CDR2 FVKESK.

This chain joins TRBV12-3 or TRBV12-4 and TRBJ1-1; a weak D match, TRBD1 (5 bases). There are 13 residues in the CDR3. Between the trimmed V and J ends, which lost 8 bases and 3 bases, there was a span of 13 bases. This CDR3 is CASGARSDTEAFF. The CDR3 DNA reads as TGTGCCAGCGGGGCCAGGTCTGACACTGAAGCTTTCTTT.

The chain links TRBV6-5 to TRBJ1-1; possibly TRBD1 for D (5 bases). The CDR3 is 15 residues long. Per the germline V gene, CDR1 is MNHEY and CDR2 is SVGAGI. V lost 0 bases to trimming and J lost 0 bases, with 8 bases between them. CDR3 nucleotides: TGTGCCAGCAGTTACTCGACGGGGGTGAACACTGAAGCTTTCTTT. Protein: CASSYSTGVNTEAFF.